Described below is a single T cell receptor beta chain sequence and its context. Antigen: not known. The sort gate was single viable CD3+CD4+CD8-CD45RO+ cells for memory CD4+ T cells. Serostatus was set by detecting CMV pp150, pp28, p38, p52 IgG. Profiling relied on immunoSEQ multiplex PCR, and the TCRdb table lists in-frame clones only, not all of them. Of under 70,000 clones in the sample, 81% were seen once. CDR3 length equals 15 residues. V lost 4 bases and J lost 0, with 10 bases in between. Looked up from germline, CDR1 is SEHNR and CDR2 is FQNEAQ (reference sequence). This entry belongs to a study of memory CD4+ T cells and cytomegalovirus serostatus. As for the study in general: Of the healthy Belgian adults, 9 were CMV seropositive and about 24 seronegative.

Study findings and constraints: CD4+ memory repertoires contained 67 of 164 reported CMV TCRbeta sequences. Suggested: most of the CMV-linked TCR signature lies in CD4+ memory cells.

The sequence was obtained from an adult in good health and CMV-seronegative. The specimen was memory CD4+ T cells from blood. The gene calls are TRBV7-9 and TRBJ1-5; a weak D match, TRBD1 (5 bases). In nucleotides, the CDR3 is TGTGCCAGCAGCTCGGGGACGAATAGCAATCAGCCCCAGCATTTT. Protein: CASSSGTNSNQPQHF.